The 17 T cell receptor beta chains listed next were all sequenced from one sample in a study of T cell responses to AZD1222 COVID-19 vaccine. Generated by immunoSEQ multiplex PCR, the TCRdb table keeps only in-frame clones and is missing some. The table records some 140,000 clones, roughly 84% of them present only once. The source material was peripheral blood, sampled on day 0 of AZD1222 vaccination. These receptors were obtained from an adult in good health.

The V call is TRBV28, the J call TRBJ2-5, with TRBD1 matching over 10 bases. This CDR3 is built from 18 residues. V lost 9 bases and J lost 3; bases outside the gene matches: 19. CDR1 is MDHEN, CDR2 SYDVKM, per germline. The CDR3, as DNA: TGTGCCAGAAAAAACCGGGACAGGGGCATCCCAACCAAAGAGACCCAGTACTTC. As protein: CARKNRDRGIPTKETQYF.

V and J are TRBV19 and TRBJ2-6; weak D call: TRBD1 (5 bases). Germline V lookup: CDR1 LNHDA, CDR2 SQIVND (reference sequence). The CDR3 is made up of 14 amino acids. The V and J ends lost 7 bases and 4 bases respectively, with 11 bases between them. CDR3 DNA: TGTGCCAGTACGCAGGGTTTCGGGGCCAACGTCCTGACTTTC. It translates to CASTQGFGANVLTF.

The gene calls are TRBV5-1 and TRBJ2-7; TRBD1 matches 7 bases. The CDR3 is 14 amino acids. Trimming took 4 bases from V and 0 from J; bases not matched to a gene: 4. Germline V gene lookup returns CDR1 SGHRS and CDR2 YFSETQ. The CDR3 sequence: CASSAGTVSYEQYF. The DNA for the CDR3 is TGCGCCAGCAGCGCCGGGACAGTCTCCTACGAGCAGTACTTC.

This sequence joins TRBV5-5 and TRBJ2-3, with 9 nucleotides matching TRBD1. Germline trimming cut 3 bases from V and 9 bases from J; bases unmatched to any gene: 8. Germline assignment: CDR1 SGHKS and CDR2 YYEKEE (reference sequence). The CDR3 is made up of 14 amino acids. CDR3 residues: CASSSGQGRYTQYF. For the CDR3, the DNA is TGTGCCAGCAGCTCGGGACAGGGTCGGTACACGCAGTATTTT.

The CDR3 region is CASSSTGVDYGYTF. CDR3 in DNA: TGTGCCAGCAGCTCGACAGGGGTAGACTATGGCTACACCTTC. This sequence joins TRBV5-6 and TRBJ1-2, with TRBD1 matching 8 bases. This CDR3 contains 14 residues. J gave up 3 bases and V 3 bases, and 4 bases lay outside the gene matches. Germline CDR1 reads SGHDT; CDR2 reads YYEEEE.

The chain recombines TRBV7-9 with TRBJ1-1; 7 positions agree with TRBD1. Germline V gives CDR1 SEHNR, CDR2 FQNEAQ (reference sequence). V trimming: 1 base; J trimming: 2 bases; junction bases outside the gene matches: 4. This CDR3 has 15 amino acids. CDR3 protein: CASSLGTGANTEAFF. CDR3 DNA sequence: TGTGCCAGCAGCTTAGGCACAGGGGCTAACACTGAAGCTTTCTTT. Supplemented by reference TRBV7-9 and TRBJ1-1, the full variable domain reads DTGVSQNPRHKITKRGQNVTFRCDPISEHNRLYWYRQTLGQGPEFLTYFQNEAQLEKSRLLSDRFSAERPKGSFSTLEIQRTEQGDSAMYLCASSLGTGANTEAFFGQGTRLTVV.

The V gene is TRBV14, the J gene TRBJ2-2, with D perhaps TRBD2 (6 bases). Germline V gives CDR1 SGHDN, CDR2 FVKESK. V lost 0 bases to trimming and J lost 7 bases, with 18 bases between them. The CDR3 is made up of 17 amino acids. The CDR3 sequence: CASSQESRSRRDGELFF. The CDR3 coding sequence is TGTGCCAGCAGCCAAGAATCCCGTAGCAGGCGGGACGGGGAGCTGTTTTTT.

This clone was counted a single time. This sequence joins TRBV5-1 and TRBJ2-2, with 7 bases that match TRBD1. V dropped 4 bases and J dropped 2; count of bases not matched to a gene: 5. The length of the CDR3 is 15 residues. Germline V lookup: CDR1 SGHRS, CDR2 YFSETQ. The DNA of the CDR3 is TGCGCCAGCAGCCCACAGGGGTCAAACACCGGGGAGCTGTTTTTT. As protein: CASSPQGSNTGELFF.

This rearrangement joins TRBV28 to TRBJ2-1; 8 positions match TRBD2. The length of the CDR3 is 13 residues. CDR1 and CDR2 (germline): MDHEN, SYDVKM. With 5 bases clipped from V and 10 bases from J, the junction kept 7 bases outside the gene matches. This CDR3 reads CASSPGLAGEQFF. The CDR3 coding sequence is TGTGCCAGCAGTCCCGGACTAGCTGGGGAGCAGTTCTTC.

The CDR3 DNA follows: TGTGCCAGCAGTTTAGCGGTTAGGACAGGCTACACCTTC. It is translated as CASSLAVRTGYTF. V usage is TRBV12-3 or TRBV12-4 and J usage is TRBJ1-2; D is perhaps TRBD1 (5 bases). Trimming stripped 0 bases from V and 8 bases from J, with 10 bases between. CDR3 length: 13 residues.

CDR3 DNA: TGTGCCAGCAGCTTGAACGTTGGGACAGGGAAAGGCAATCAGCCCCAGCATTTT. This codes for CASSLNVGTGKGNQPQHF. The chain combines TRBV5-8 with TRBJ1-5, with TRBD1 matching over 9 bases. V trimming: 1 base; J trimming: 2 bases; junction bases outside the gene matches: 10. Germline V gene sequence: CDR1 SGHTS, CDR2 YDEGEE. CDR3 length: 18 residues.

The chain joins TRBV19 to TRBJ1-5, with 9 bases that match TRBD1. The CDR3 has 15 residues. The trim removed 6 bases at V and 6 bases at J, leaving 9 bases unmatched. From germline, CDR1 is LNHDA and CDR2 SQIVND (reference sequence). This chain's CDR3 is CASRIQGAPSQPQHF. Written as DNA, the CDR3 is TGTGCCAGTAGAATACAGGGGGCACCCTCTCAGCCCCAGCATTTT.

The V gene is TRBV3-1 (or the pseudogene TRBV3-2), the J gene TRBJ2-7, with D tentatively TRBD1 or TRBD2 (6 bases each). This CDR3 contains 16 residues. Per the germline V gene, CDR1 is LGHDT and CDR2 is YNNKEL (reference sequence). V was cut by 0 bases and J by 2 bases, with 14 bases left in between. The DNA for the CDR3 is TGTGCCAGCAGCCAAGATCTAGGGGGGCTCCCCTACGAGCAGTACTTC. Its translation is CASSQDLGGLPYEQYF.

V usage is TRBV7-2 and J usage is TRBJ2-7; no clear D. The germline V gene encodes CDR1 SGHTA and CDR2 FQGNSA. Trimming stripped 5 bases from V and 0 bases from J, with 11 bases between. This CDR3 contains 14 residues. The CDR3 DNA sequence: TGTGCCAGCAGCACAGATTCTAGCTCCTACGAGCAGTACTTC. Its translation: CASSTDSSSYEQYF.

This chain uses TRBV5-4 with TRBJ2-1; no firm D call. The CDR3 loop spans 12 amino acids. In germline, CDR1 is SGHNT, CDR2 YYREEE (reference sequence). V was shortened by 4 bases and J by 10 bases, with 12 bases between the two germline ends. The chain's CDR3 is CASSTVDKEQFF. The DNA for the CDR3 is TGTGCCAGCAGCACCGTCGATAAGGAGCAGTTCTTC. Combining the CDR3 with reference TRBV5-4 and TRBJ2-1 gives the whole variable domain ETGVTQSPTHLIKTRGQQVTLRCSSQSGHNTVSWYQQALGQGPQFIFQYYREEENGRGNFPPRFSGLQFPNYSSELNVNALELDDSALYLCASSTVDKEQFFGPGTRLTVL.

CDR3 nucleotide sequence: TGTGCCAGCAGTGACCATCCCTCCTATGGCTACACCTTC. Translated: CASSDHPSYGYTF. The V and J genes are TRBV2 and TRBJ1-2; no reliable D call. The germline V and J ends were trimmed by 3 bases and 4 bases, with 9 bases remaining between them. The CDR3 has 13 residues. Germline CDR1 reads SNHLY; CDR2 reads FYNNEI.

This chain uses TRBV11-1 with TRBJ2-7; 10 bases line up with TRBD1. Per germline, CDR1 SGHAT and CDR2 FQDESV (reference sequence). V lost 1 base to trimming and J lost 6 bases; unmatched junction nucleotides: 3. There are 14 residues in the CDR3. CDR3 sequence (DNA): TGTGCCAGCAGCTTAGACAGGACAGGGGGCGAGCAGTACTTC. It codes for CASSLDRTGGEQYF.